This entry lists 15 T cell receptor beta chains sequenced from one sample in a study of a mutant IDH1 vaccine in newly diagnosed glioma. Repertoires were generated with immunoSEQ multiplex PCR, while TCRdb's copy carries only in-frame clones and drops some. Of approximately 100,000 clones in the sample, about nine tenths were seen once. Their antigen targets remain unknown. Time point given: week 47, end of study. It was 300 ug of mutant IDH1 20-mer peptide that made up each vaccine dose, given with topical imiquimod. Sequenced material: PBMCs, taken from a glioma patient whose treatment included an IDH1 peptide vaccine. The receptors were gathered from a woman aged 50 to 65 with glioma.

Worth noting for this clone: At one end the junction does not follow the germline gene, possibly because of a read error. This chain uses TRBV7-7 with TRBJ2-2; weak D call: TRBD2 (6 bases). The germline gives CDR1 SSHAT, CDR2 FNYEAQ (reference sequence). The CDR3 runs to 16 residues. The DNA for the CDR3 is TGTGCTAGCAGCCCTAGCGCAGGGCCGAACACCGGGGAGCTGTTTTTT. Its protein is CASSPSAGPNTGELFF.

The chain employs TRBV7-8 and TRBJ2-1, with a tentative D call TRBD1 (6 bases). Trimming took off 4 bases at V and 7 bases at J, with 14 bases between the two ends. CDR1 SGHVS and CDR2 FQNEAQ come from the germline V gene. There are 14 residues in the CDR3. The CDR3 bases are TGTGCCAGCAGCTCAACAGGGAATCGTAATGAGCAGTTCTTC. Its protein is CASSSTGNRNEQFF.

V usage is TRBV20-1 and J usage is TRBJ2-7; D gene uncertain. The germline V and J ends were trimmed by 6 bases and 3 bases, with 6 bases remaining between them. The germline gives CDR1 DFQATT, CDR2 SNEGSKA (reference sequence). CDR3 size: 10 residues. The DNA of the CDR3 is TGCAGTGCGGTCCTCTACGAGCAGTACTTC. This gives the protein CSAVLYEQYF.

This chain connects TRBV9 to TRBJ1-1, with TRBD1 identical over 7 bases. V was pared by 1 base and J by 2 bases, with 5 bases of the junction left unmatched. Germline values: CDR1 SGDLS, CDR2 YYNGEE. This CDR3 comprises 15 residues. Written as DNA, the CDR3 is TGTGCCAGCAGCGTATTTCAGGGGGGCAACACTGAAGCTTTCTTT. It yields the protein CASSVFQGGNTEAFF.

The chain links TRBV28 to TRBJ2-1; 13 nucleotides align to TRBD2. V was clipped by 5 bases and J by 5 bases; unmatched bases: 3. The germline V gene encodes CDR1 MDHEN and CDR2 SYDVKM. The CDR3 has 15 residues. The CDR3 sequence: CASSPGTSGNNEQFF. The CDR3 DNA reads TGTGCCAGCAGTCCAGGGACTAGCGGGAACAATGAGCAGTTCTTC.

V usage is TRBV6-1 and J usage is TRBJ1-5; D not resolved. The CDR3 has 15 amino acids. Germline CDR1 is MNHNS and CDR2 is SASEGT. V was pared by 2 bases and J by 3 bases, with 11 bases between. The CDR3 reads CASSETRTVNQPQHF. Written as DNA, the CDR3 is TGTGCCAGCAGTGAAACCCGGACTGTCAATCAGCCCCAGCATTTT.

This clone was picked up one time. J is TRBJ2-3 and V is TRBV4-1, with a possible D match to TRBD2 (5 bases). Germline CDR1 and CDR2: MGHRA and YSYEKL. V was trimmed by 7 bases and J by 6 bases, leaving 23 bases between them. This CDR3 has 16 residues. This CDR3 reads CASTKRVAEGMDTQYF. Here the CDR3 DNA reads TGCGCCAGCACAAAGAGGGTGGCAGAGGGAATGGATACGCAGTATTTT.

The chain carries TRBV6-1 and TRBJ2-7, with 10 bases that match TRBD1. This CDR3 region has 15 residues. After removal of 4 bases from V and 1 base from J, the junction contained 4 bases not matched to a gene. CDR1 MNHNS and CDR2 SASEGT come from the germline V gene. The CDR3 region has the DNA TGTGCCAGCAGTGGCGGGACAGGGGAATCCTACGAGCAGTACTTC. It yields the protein CASSGGTGESYEQYF.

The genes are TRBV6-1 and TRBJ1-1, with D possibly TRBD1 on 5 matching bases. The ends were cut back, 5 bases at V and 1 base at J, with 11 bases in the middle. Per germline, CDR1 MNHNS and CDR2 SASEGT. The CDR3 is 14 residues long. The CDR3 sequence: CASSPRVQNTEAFF. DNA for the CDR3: TGTGCCAGCAGTCCCAGGGTACAGAACACTGAAGCTTTCTTT.

CDR3 nucleotides: TGTGCCATCACCCCGGACGGCTATGGCTACACCTTC. Translation gives CAITPDGYGYTF. The chain links TRBV10-3 to TRBJ1-2; D is unresolved. The CDR3 consists of 12 residues. V was pared by 7 bases and J by 4 bases, with 10 bases between. CDR1 ENHRY and CDR2 SYGVKD come from the germline V gene.

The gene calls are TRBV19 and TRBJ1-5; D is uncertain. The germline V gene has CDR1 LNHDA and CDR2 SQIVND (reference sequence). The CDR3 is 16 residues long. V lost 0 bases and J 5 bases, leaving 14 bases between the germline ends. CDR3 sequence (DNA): TGTGCCAGTAGTATAGATCCGGTGGCCGGAGATCAGCCCCAGCATTTT. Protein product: CASSIDPVAGDQPQHF.

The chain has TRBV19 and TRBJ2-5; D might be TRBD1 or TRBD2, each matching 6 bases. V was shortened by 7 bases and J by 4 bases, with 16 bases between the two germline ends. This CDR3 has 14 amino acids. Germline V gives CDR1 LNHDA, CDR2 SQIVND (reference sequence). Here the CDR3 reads CASTEHGGRETQYF. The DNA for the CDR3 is TGTGCCAGTACCGAACATGGGGGGCGAGAGACCCAGTACTTC.

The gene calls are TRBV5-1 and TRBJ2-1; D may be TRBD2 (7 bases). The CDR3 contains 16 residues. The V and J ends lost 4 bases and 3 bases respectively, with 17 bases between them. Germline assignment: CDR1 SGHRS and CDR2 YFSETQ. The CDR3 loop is CASSLGGALNYNEQFF. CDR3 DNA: TGCGCCAGCAGCCTAGGGGGGGCTCTAAACTACAATGAGCAGTTCTTC.

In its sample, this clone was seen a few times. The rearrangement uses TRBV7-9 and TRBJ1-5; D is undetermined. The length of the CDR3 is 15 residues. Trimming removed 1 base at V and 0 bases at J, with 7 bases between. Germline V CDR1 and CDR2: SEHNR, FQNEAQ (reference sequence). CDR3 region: CASSLGSNSNQPQHF. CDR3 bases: TGTGCCAGCAGCTTAGGGTCGAATAGCAATCAGCCCCAGCATTTT.

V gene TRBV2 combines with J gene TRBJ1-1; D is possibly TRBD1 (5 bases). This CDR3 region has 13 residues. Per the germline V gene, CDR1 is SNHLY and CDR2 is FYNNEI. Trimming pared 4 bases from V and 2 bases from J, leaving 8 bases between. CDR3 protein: CASSGQFNTEAFF. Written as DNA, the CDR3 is TGTGCCAGCAGTGGACAGTTTAACACTGAAGCTTTCTTT.